This TCR beta chain was sequenced for a study of T cell responses to AZD1222 COVID-19 vaccine. Notes on the study in general: Donors were mostly white British, more females; clonal diversity possibly underestimated.

Concerning this clone: Its antigen is undetermined.

CDR3 size: 20 residues. Germline-derived CDR1 and CDR2 are SGHTA and FQGTGA. With 5 bases clipped from V and 4 bases from J, the junction kept 21 bases outside the gene matches. Method: immunoSEQ multiplex PCR; TCRdb's copy keeps in-frame clones and lacks some. Of about 140,000 clones listed, 91% were seen once; the top ten hold 7.5% to 8%. The sample here was peripheral blood, taken 28 days after the second dose of the MenACWY control vaccine. The chain is built from TRBV7-3 and TRBJ2-5, with 11 bases matching TRBD2. The receptor was isolated from an adult who received the MenACWY meningococcal vaccine as a control. The CDR3 loop is CASSRSGPGSGRADRETQYF. CDR3 coding DNA: TGTGCCAGCAGCCGCTCCGGCCCCGGTAGCGGGAGGGCCGATCGAGAGACCCAGTACTTC. Filled out from reference TRBV7-3 and TRBJ2-5, the complete variable domain reads GAGVSQTPSNKVTEKGKYVELRCDPISGHTALYWYRQSLGQGPEFLIYFQGTGAADDSGLPNDRFFAVRPEGSVSTLKIQRTERGDSAVYLCASSRSGPGSGRADRETQYFGPGTRLLVL.